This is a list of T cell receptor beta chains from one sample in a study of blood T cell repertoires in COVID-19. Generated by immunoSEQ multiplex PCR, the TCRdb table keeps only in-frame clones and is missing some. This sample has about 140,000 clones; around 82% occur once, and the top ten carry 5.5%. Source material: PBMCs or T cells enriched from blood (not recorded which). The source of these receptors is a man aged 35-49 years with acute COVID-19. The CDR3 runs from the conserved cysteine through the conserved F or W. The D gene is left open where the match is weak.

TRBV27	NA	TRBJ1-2	CASSLRQDRGYTF	TGTGCCAGCAGTCTAAGACAGGACAGAGGCTACACCTTC
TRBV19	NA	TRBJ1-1	CASSIGGEGDTEAFF	TGTGCCAGTAGTATAGGAGGGGAGGGGGACACTGAAGCTTTCTTT
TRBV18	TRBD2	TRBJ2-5	CASSPPSGGETQYF	TGTGCCAGCTCACCACCCTCGGGAGGAGAGACCCAGTACTTC
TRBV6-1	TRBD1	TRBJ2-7	CASSEPGQGTSYEQYF	TGTGCCAGCAGTGAACCCGGACAGGGTACGTCCTACGAGCAGTACTTC
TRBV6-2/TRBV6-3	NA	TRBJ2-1	CASSADLNEQFF	TGTGCCAGCAGTGCGGACTTGAATGAGCAGTTCTTC
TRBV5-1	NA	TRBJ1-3	CASSPNFSGNTIYF	TGCGCCAGCAGCCCAAATTTCTCTGGAAACACCATATATTTT
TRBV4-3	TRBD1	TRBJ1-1	CASSRLTGKGEAFF	TGCGCCAGCAGCCGCCTGACAGGGAAGGGTGAAGCTTTCTTT
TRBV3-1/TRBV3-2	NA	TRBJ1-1	CASSQDQVRAFF	TGTGCCAGCAGCCAAGATCAGGTGCGAGCTTTCTTT
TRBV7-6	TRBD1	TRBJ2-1	CASSFFQGVVNEQFF	TGTGCCAGCAGCTTCTTTCAGGGGGTGGTAAATGAGCAGTTCTTC
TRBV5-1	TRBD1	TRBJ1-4	CASSPDRGSEKLFF	TGCGCCAGCAGCCCTGACAGGGGGAGTGAAAAACTGTTTTTT
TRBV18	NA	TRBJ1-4	CASSPPSEEGEKLFF	TGTGCCAGCTCACCCCCTAGCGAGGAGGGTGAAAAACTGTTTTTT
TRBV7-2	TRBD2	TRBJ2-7	CASRPSGIRDNEQYF	TGTGCCAGCAGACCCAGCGGGATTCGGGATAACGAGCAGTACTTC
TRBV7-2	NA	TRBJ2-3	CASSRQSGDTDTQYF	TGTGCCAGCAGCCGTCAGTCGGGGGACACAGATACGCAGTATTTT
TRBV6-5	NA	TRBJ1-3	CASSRGQTGNTIYF	TGTGCCAGCAGTCGAGGACAGACTGGAAACACCATATATTTT
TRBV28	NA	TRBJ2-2	CASHDLTGSGTNTGELFF	TGTGCCAGCCACGATTTAACCGGATCGGGGACGAACACCGGGGAGCTGTTTTTT
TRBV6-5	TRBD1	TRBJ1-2	CASSETGNYGYTF	TGTGCCAGCAGCGAGACAGGGAACTATGGCTACACCTTC
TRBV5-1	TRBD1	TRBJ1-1	CASSSDRGLNTEAFF	TGCGCCAGCAGCAGTGACAGGGGACTTAACACTGAAGCTTTCTTT
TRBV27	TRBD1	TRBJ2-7	CASRAGQGTYEQYF	TGTGCCAGCAGAGCCGGACAGGGCACCTACGAGCAGTACTTC